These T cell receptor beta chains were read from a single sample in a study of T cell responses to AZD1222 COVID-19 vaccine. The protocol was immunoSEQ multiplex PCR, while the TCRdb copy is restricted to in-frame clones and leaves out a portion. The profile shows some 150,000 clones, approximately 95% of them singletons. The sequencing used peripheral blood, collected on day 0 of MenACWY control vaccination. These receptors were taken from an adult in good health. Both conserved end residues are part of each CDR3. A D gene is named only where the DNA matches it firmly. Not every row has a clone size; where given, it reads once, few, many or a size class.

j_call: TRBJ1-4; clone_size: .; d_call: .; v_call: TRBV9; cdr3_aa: CASSVGDVGRSNEKLFF; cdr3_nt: TGTGCCAGCAGCGTAGGAGATGTAGGCCGAAGTAATGAAAAACTGTTTTTT
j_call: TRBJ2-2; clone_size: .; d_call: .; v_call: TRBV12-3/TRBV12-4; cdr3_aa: CASSLGGGELFF; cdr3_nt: TGTGCCAGCAGTTTAGGCGGCGGGGAGCTGTTTTTT
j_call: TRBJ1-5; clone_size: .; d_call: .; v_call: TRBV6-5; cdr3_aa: CASSYGSTKPQHF; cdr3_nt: TGTGCCAGCAGCTACGGGTCGACCAAGCCCCAGCATTTT
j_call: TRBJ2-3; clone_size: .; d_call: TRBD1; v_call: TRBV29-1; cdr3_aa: CSVSNRGLGTDTQYF; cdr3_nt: TGCAGCGTTTCAAACAGGGGGCTCGGCACAGATACGCAGTATTTT
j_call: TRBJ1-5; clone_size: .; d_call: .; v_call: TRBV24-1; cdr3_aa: CATLRDQPQHF; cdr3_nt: TGTGCCACTCTTCGAGATCAGCCCCAGCATTTT
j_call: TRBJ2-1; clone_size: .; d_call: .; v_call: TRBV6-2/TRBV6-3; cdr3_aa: CASSYGGLLLRWQFF; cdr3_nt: TGTGCCAGCAGTTACGGGGGATTGCTACTGCGGTGGCAGTTCTTC
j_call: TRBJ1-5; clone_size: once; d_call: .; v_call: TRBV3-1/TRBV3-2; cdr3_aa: CASRGGGNQPQHF; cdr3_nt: TGTGCCAGCAGAGGGGGAGGCAATCAGCCCCAGCATTTT
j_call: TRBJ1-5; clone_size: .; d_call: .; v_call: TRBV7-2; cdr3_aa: CASSLRGVGDQPQHF; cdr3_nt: TGTGCCAGCAGCTTAAGGGGGGTCGGGGATCAGCCCCAGCATTTT
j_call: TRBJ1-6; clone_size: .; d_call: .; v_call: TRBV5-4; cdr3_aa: CASSLAVARTSNNSPLHF; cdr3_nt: TGTGCCAGCAGCTTGGCCGTCGCGAGGACATCTAATAATTCACCCCTCCACTTT
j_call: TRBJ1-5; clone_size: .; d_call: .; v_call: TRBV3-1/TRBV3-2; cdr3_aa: CASSQARSNQPQHF; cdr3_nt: TGTGCCAGCAGCCAAGCCCGGAGCAATCAGCCCCAGCATTTT
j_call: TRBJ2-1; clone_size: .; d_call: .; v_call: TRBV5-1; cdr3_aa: CASAPRALTPYEQFF; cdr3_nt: TGCGCCAGCGCGCCCAGGGCTTTGACCCCCTATGAGCAGTTCTTC